Listed below are T cell receptor beta chains from one sample, sequenced in a study of breast tumors, draining lymph nodes, adjacent tissues. TCRdb recomputed calls from the multiplex PCR reads with MiXCR, one row per CDR3 protein. The table includes more than 50,000 distinct CDR3 sequences, about 40% detected once. Sequenced sample: breast tumor tissue. These receptors were taken from a female donor with breast cancer. Some clones in this sample may be carry-over from other donors' samples. The CDR3 runs from the conserved cysteine through the conserved F or W. Each record gives: V gene, J gene, clone size, D gene, CDR3 protein, CDR3 DNA. A D gene is named only where the DNA matches it firmly. Clone size is shown for a subset of rows, as once, few, many or a class of expanded clone.

TRBV6-6	TRBJ1-4	.	.	CASSHRPGYGDEKLFF	TGTGCCAGCAGTCACCGCCCAGGTTATGGGGATGAAAAACTGTTTTTT
TRBV4-2	TRBJ1-2	many	.	CASSQGYYGYTF	TGTGCCAGCAGCCAAGGCTACTATGGCTACACCTTC
TRBV5-5	TRBJ2-5	many	TRBD2	CASSLAGAGGPQETQYF	TGTGCCAGCAGCTTGGCCGGGGCGGGAGGGCCCCAAGAGACCCAGTACTTC
TRBV6-5	TRBJ2-7	many	.	CASSHRYGAGYEQYF	TGTGCCAGCAGTCACCGTTACGGTGCGGGGTACGAGCAGTACTTC
TRBV20-1	TRBJ2-3	.	.	CSQVGLSTDTQYF	TGCAGCCAAGTAGGGCTTAGCACAGATACGCAGTATTTT
TRBV10-3	TRBJ2-7	.	TRBD1	CAIGDRQYEQYF	TGTGCCATCGGGGACAGGCAGTACGAGCAGTACTTC
TRBV10-3	TRBJ1-5	.	.	CAIGYSHSGKYQPQHF	TGTGCCATCGGCTACAGCCACTCTGGGAAGTATCAGCCCCAGCATTTT
TRBV18	TRBJ1-4	few	.	CASSLNSGTENEKLFF	TGTGCCAGCTCACTAAACTCCGGGACGGAAAATGAAAAACTGTTTTTT
TRBV12-3/TRBV12-4	TRBJ1-6	many	.	CASSLGLMRSSPLHF	TGTGCCAGCAGTTTAGGGCTCATGAGAAGTTCACCCCTCCACTTT
TRBV7-2	TRBJ2-7	many	TRBD1	CASSLSPGQDEQYF	TGTGCCAGCAGCTTATCACCGGGACAGGACGAGCAGTACTTC
TRBV10-1	TRBJ2-2	many	.	CASRWTYTGELFF	TGCGCCAGCAGGTGGACATACACCGGGGAGCTGTTTTTT
TRBV6-5	TRBJ2-1	many	TRBD2	CASSYLSGTRNNEQFF	TGTGCCAGCAGTTACCTCTCCGGGACTAGAAACAATGAGCAGTTCTTC
TRBV28	TRBJ2-5	.	.	CASRGSNFETRYF	TGTGCCAGCAGAGGAAGTAATTTTGAGACCCGGTACTTC
TRBV19	TRBJ1-1	.	.	CASSIDVVNTEAFF	TGTGCCAGTAGTATAGATGTCGTGAACACTGAGGCTTTCTTT
TRBV5-1	TRBJ1-3	.	.	CASSTSTGRNTIYF	TGTGCCAGCAGCACCTCGACAGGACGAAACACCATATATTTT
TRBV6-2/TRBV6-3	TRBJ2-5	.	TRBD1	CASSDRGRDQETQYF	TGTGCCAGCAGCGACAGGGGCCGTGACCAAGAGACCCAGTACTTC
TRBV15	TRBJ2-2	.	.	CATSSPGTEGNTGELFF	TGTGCCACCAGCAGCCCCGGGACGGAAGGAAACACCGGGGAGCTGTTTTTT
TRBV2	TRBJ1-4	many	TRBD1	CASRAGQGMANEKLFF	TGTGCCAGCAGAGCCGGACAGGGGATGGCTAATGAAAAACTGTTTTTT
TRBV4-1	TRBJ2-7	medium-sized	.	CASSHLIDGVYEQYF	TGCGCCAGCAGCCACCTCATCGACGGGGTGTACGAGCAGTACTTC
TRBV20-1	TRBJ2-1	many	TRBD2	CSATPGLVNEQFF	TGCAGTGCCACCCCGGGACTAGTCAATGAGCAGTTCTTC
TRBV2	TRBJ2-3	.	TRBD2	CASNPPKASGYTDTQYF	TGTGCCAGCAACCCCCCCAAAGCTAGCGGTTACACAGATACGCAGTATTTT
TRBV9	TRBJ2-1	many	TRBD1	CASSGGTGEYNEQFF	TGTGCCAGCAGCGGCGGGACAGGGGAGTACAATGAGCAGTTCTTC
TRBV5-1	TRBJ1-1	once	TRBD1	CASSLGLGTGITFF	TGCGCCAGCAGCTTGGGTCTTGGGACAGGGATAACTTTCTTT
TRBV9	TRBJ1-2	.	.	CASSDRLAEARGDGYTF	TGTGCCAGCAGCGACCGACTAGCGGAGGCACGGGGCGATGGCTACACCTTC
TRBV6-2/TRBV6-3	TRBJ2-7	many	.	CASGRGPRSEQYF	TGTGCCAGCGGACGGGGACCCCGCTCCGAGCAGTACTTC
TRBV5-6	TRBJ2-1	.	.	CASSSSRYEQFF	TGTGCCAGCAGCTCCTCCCGGTATGAGCAGTTCTTC
TRBV6-2/TRBV6-3	TRBJ1-5	many	.	CASRPVGGWQPQHF	TGTGCCAGCAGACCCGTTGGAGGATGGCAGCCCCAGCATTTT
TRBV7-2	TRBJ2-2	once	.	CASSVWTGELFF	TGTGCCAGCAGCGTATGGACCGGGGAGCTGTTTTTT
TRBV6-1	TRBJ1-2	.	.	CASSPDMYYGYTF	TGTGCCAGCAGCCCCGACATGTACTATGGCTACACCTTC
TRBV18	TRBJ2-1	.	.	CASSLQGNDRTLNNEQFF	TGTGCCAGCTCCTTACAGGGAAATGATCGAACACTGAACAATGAGCAGTTCTTC
TRBV5-1	TRBJ1-2	medium-sized	TRBD1	CASSLQGNYGYTF	TGCGCCAGCAGCTTACAGGGGAACTATGGCTACACCTTC
TRBV20-1	TRBJ2-5	.	TRBD2	CSAGGLAGREETQYF	TGCAGTGCTGGAGGACTAGCGGGAAGGGAAGAGACCCAGTACTTC
TRBV15	TRBJ2-1	.	.	CASQLKIYNEQFF	TGTGCTAGCCAACTAAAGATCTACAATGAGCAGTTCTTC
TRBV19	TRBJ2-7	.	.	CASSYQGSYEQYF	TGTGCCAGTAGTTACCAAGGCTCCTACGAGCAGTACTTC
TRBV20-1	TRBJ2-7	.	TRBD2	CSATRGGSPEQYF	TGCAGTGCTACTAGGGGCGGGAGCCCCGAGCAGTACTTC
TRBV19	TRBJ1-5	many	TRBD1	CASSPRGGSAPQHF	TGTGCCAGTAGCCCAAGAGGGGGCTCGGCGCCCCAGCATTTT
TRBV28	TRBJ2-5	many	.	CASSLSHETQYF	TGTGCCAGCAGTTTGAGCCATGAGACCCAGTACTTC
TRBV6-1	TRBJ2-7	many	.	CASSPRWGGEQYF	TGTGCCAGCAGTCCGCGGTGGGGTGGGGAGCAGTACTTC
TRBV25-1	TRBJ1-5	many	.	CASSESVGNQPQHF	TGTGCCAGCAGTGAATCCGTGGGCAATCAGCCCCAGCATTTT
TRBV7-2	TRBJ2-4	many	TRBD2	CASSLGGSAKNIQYF	TGTGCCAGCAGCTTGGGGGGGTCCGCCAAAAACATTCAGTACTTC
TRBV20-1	TRBJ2-1	.	TRBD2	CSAGEGLAGAYERFF	TGCAGTGCTGGAGAGGGACTAGCGGGAGCCTATGAGCGGTTCTTC
TRBV7-2	TRBJ2-7	many	.	CASRQDGRSYEQYF	TGTGCCAGCAGGCAGGACGGCCGTTCCTACGAGCAGTACTTC
TRBV20-1	TRBJ1-4	once	.	CSAITGDEKLFF	TGCAGTGCCATCACGGGCGATGAAAAACTGTTTTTT
TRBV12-3/TRBV12-4	TRBJ2-1	many	TRBD2	CASTGTSAYNEQFF	TGTGCCAGCACCGGGACTAGCGCCTACAATGAGCAGTTCTTC
TRBV7-2	TRBJ1-2	.	.	CASSLGPASNYGYTF	TGTGCCAGCAGCTTGGGACCTGCTTCAAACTATGGCTACACCTTC
TRBV19	TRBJ2-7	.	TRBD2	CASSIGRESTCYEQYF	TGTGCCAGTAGTATCGGGCGGGAGTCAACCTGTTACGAGCAGTACTTC